This T cell receptor beta chain was recorded in a study of control samples from healthy donors and cancer patients. J gave up 1 base and V 1 base, and 3 bases lay outside the gene matches. CDR3 length: 16 residues. Germline V CDR1 and CDR2: MNHEY, SMNVEV (reference sequence). Data came from immunoSEQ multiplex PCR; TCRdb stores just in-frame clones and leaves some out. The sample holds about 140,000 clones, approximately 90% seen once. What was sequenced was blood. This chain links TRBV27 with TRBJ1-2; 10 nucleotides align to TRBD1. This sequence was found in a woman aged 30 to 39 in good health. The CDR3 nucleotides read TGTGCCAGCAGTTTATTAGACAGGGGGCTTAACTATGGCTACACCTTC. Encoded protein: CASSLLDRGLNYGYTF.